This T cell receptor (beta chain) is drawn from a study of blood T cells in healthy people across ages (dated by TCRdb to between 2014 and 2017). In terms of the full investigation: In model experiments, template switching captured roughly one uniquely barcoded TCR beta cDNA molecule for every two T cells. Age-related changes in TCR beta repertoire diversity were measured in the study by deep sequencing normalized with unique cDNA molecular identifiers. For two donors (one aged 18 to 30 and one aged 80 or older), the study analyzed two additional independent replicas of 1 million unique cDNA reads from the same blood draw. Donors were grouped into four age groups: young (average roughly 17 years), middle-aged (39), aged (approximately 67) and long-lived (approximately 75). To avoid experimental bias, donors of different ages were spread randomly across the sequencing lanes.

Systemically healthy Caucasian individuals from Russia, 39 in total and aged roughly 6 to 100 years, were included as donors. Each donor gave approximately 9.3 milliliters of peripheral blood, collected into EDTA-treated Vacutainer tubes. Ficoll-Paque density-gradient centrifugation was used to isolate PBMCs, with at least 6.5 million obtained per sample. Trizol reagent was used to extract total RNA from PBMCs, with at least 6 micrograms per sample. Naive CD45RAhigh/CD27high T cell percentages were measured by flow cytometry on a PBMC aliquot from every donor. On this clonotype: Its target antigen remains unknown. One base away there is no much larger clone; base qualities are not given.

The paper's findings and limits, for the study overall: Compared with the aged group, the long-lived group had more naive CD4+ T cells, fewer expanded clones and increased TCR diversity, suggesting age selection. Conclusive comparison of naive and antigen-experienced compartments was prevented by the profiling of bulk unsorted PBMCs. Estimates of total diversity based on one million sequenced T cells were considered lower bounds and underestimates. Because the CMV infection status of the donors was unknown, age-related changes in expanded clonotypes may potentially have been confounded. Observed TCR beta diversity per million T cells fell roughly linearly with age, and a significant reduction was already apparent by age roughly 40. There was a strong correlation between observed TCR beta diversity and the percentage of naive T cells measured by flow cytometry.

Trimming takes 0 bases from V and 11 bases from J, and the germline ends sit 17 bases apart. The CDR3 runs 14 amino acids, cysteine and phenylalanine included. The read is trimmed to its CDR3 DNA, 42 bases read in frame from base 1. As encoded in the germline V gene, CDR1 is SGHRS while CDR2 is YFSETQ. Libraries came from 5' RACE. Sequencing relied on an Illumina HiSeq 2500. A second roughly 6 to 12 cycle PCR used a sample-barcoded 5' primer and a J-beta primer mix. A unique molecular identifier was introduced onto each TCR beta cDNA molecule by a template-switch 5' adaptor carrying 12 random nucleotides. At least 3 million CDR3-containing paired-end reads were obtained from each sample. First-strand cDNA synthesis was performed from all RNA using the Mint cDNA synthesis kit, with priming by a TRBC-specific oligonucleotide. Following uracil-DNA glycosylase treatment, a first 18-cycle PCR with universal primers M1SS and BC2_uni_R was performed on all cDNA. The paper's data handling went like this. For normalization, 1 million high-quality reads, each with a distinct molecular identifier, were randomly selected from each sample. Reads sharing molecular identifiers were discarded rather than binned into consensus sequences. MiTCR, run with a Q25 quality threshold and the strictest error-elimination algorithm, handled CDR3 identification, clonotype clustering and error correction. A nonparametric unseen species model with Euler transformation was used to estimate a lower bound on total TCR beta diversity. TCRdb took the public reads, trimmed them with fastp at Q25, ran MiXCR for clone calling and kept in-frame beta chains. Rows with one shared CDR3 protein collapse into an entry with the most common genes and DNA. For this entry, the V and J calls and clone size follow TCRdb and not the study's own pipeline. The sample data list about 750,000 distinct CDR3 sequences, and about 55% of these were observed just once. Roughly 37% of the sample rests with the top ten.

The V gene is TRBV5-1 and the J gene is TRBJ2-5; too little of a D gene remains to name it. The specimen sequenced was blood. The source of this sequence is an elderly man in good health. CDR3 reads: CASSLARFHNEQYF. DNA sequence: TGCGCCAGCAGCTTGGCCAGGTTTCACAATGAGCAGTACTTC.